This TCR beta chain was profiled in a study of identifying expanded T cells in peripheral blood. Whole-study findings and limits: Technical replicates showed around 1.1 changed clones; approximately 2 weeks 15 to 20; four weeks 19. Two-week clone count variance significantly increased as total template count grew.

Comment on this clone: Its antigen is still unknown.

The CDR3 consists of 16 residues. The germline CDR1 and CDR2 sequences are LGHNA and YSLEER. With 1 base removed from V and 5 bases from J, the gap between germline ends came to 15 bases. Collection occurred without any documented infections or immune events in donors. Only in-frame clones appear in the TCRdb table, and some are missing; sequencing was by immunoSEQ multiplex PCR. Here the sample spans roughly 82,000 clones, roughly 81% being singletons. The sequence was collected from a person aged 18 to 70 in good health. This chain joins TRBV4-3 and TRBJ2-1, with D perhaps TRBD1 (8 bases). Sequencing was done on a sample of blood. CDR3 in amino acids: CASSQVQGGTNNEQFF. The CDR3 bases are TGCGCCAGCAGCCAAGTACAGGGGGGGACCAACAATGAGCAGTTCTTC.